The 22 T cell receptor beta chains below were found in one sample sequenced in a study of blood T cells in healthy people across ages. Sample-barcoded 5' priming and a J-beta primer mix drove a second PCR of roughly 7 to 11 cycles. TCRdb independently ran MiXCR on the 5' RACE reads; one entry per CDR3 protein. The data show about 1,800,000 distinct CDR3 sequences, 28% seen once. Material: blood. Receptors were obtained from a woman between 25 and 40 years old in good health.

This chain connects TRBV25-1 to TRBJ2-5; 7 nucleotides align to TRBD1. The CDR3 is 14 residues long. Germline CDR1 is MGHDK and CDR2 is SYGVNS. V shed 6 bases and J 4 bases; nucleotides not matched to a gene: 8. The CDR3 DNA follows: TGTGCCAGCAGGGAGACAGGGCGAGGAGAGACCCAGTACTTC. Encoded protein: CASRETGRGETQYF.

The chain has TRBV6-5 and TRBJ2-3; possible D gene TRBD2, 5 bases. With 2 bases removed from V and 6 bases from J, the gap between germline ends came to 15 bases. This CDR3 is built from 15 residues. Germline CDR1 is MNHEY and CDR2 is SVGAGI. The CDR3 DNA sequence: TGTGCCAGCAGTTACCTAGGAGGTCCGCGGGATACGCAGTATTTT. It is translated as CASSYLGGPRDTQYF.

DNA of the CDR3: TGTGCCAGCGGAGAGAAGATCGAGACCCAGTACTTC. Protein product: CASGEKIETQYF. J is TRBJ2-5 and V is TRBV2; no definite D call. The CDR3 length is 12 residues. Between the trimmed V and J ends, which lost 8 bases and 5 bases, there was a span of 12 bases. Germline CDR1 SNHLY, CDR2 FYNNEI.

The rearrangement joins TRBV5-1 to TRBJ1-1; 7 bases fit TRBD1. The V and J ends lost 0 bases and 0 bases, in that order; junction bases with no gene match: 5. Germline CDR1 reads SGHRS; CDR2 reads YFSETQ. The CDR3 is 16 residues long. The CDR3: CASSLVGTAVNTEAFF. The CDR3 DNA reads as TGCGCCAGCAGCTTGGTGGGGACAGCAGTGAACACTGAAGCTTTCTTT.

The J gene is TRBJ2-3, the V gene TRBV4-1, with D maybe TRBD2 (5 bases). V lost 8 bases and J 0 bases, leaving 12 bases between the germline ends. Germline V gene sequence: CDR1 MGHRA, CDR2 YSYEKL. This CDR3 spans 14 amino acids. This chain's CDR3 is CASQARGSTDTQYF. CDR3 bases: TGCGCCAGCCAGGCTAGAGGGAGCACAGATACGCAGTATTTT.

The count of this clonotype is one. No conserved phenylalanine or tryptophan ends this CDR3, so it is likely a read error. V and J are TRBV5-5 and TRBJ2-7; 7 positions match TRBD2. The germline V gene encodes CDR1 SGHKS and CDR2 YYEKEE (reference sequence). There are 18 residues in the CDR3. Trimming took 2 bases from V and 0 from J; bases not matched to a gene: 14. DNA for the CDR3: TGTGCCAGCAGCTTTAGCTTCCCCGCTAGCGGTGACTCCTACGAGCAGTACTGC. Translating it yields CASSFSFPASGDSYEQYC.

This clonotype has just a few counts. The chain links TRBV4-1 to TRBJ2-1; 11 nucleotides match TRBD2. The V gene's germline CDR1 is MGHRA and CDR2 YSYEKL. V was pared by 5 bases and J by 9 bases, with 15 bases of the junction left unmatched. This CDR3 is 17 amino acids long. The CDR3: CASSTPGLLAGGREQFF. CDR3 nucleotides: TGCGCCAGCAGCACCCCCGGGTTGCTAGCGGGGGGTCGTGAGCAGTTCTTC.

This sequence joins TRBV11-2 and TRBJ2-1, with D perhaps matching TRBD2 (5 bases). The V end was cut by 5 bases, the J end by 0 bases, with 14 bases between. This CDR3 region has 16 residues. The germline V gene has CDR1 SGHAT and CDR2 FQNNGV. The CDR3 region has the DNA TGTGCCAGCAGCAAATACAGCGGAAGCTCCTACAATGAGCAGTTCTTC. It codes for CASSKYSGSSYNEQFF.

V and J are TRBV10-3 and TRBJ1-2; 7 bases line up with TRBD1. This CDR3 contains 13 residues. CDR1 is ENHRY, CDR2 SYGVKD, per germline. Trimming at V came to 10 bases and at J to 6 bases, leaving 11 bases not matched to a gene. The chain's CDR3 is CATSGPGGNGYTF. The DNA of the CDR3 is TGTGCCACCAGCGGTCCAGGGGGGAATGGCTACACCTTC.

This clonotype was counted ten times or more. The chain joins TRBV29-1 to TRBJ2-1, with a weak D call TRBD2 (5 bases). The CDR3 covers 15 residues. Trimming removed 0 bases from V and 1 base from J, with 10 bases in between. Germline V gives CDR1 SQVTM, CDR2 ANQGSEA. Here the CDR3 DNA reads TGCAGCGTTGAAGATCCGACTATTTCCTACAATGAGCAGTTCTTC. This gives the protein CSVEDPTISYNEQFF.

The gene calls are TRBV28 and TRBJ1-5, with 9 positions matching TRBD1. Per the germline V gene, CDR1 is MDHEN and CDR2 is SYDVKM. CDR3 length equals 17 residues. The V segment lost 6 bases and the J segment 2 bases; nucleotides outside the gene matches: 11. CDR3 in DNA: TGTGCCAGCAGCCTAGAAAGGACAGGGGTCCGCAATCAGCCCCAGCATTTT. It translates to CASSLERTGVRNQPQHF. The full variable domain, with the rest looked up from reference TRBV28 and TRBJ1-5, is DVKVTQSSRYLVKRTGEKVFLECVQDMDHENMFWYRQDPGLGLRLIYFSYDVKMKEKGDIPEGYSVSREKKERFSLILESASTNQTSMYLCASSLERTGVRNQPQHFGDGTRLSIL.

The CDR3 reads CSVRDRGTNYGYTF. As DNA, the CDR3 is TGCAGTGTGCGGGACAGGGGGACAAACTATGGCTACACCTTC. The chain couples TRBV20-1 to TRBJ1-2, with 11 bases matching TRBD1. Germline CDR1 reads DFQATT; CDR2 reads SNEGSKA (reference sequence). The junction had 6 bases not matched to a gene; V was cut back by 7 bases and J by 2 bases. CDR3 size: 14 residues.

CDR3 region: CASSLGDRTETQYF. The CDR3 DNA follows: TGTGCCAGCAGTTTAGGAGACAGGACCGAGACCCAGTACTTC. The chain has TRBV12-3 or TRBV12-4 and TRBJ2-5, with a possible D match to TRBD1 (6 bases). V lost 1 base to trimming and J lost 5 bases, with 11 bases between them. The CDR3 loop spans 14 amino acids.

This clonotype has more than one count but fewer than ten. V is TRBV15 and J is TRBJ1-1; D remains ambiguous. The CDR3 is 14 amino acids. Trimming left V 2 bases short and J 1 base short, with 8 bases between. Per the germline V gene, CDR1 is LNHNV and CDR2 is YYDKDF (reference sequence). The DNA of the CDR3 is TGTGCCACCAGCAGAAGTTTCGGGAACACTGAAGCTTTCTTT. This gives the protein CATSRSFGNTEAFF.

V is TRBV6-6 and J is TRBJ2-7, with D hard to call. There are 15 residues in the CDR3. V was shortened by 3 bases and J by 3 bases, with 15 bases between the two germline ends. Germline CDR1 and CDR2: MNHNY and SVGAGI (reference sequence). The CDR3 DNA sequence: TGTGCCAGCAGTTATAAAGGCAGTACCTTCTACGAGCAGTACTTC. Translating gives CASSYKGSTFYEQYF.

To note about this clonotype: It may be a read error: a sequence one base away is much more abundant. This chain links TRBV28 with TRBJ2-5; 8 nucleotides align to TRBD1. The CDR3 extends over 13 amino acids. The V gene's germline CDR1 is MDHEN and CDR2 SYDVKM. The CDR3 bases are TGTGCCGGCAGTTTAGATTGGACAGGGCCGCAGTACTTC. Protein product: CAGSLDWTGPQYF.

This clonotype occurred a few times. The chain has TRBV2 and TRBJ2-5; D not certain. The V gene's germline CDR1 is SNHLY and CDR2 FYNNEI. The CDR3 totals 13 residues. The germline V and J ends were trimmed by 7 bases and 4 bases, with 13 bases remaining between them. In DNA form, the CDR3 reads TGTGCCAGCACCACTGACTTAATAGAGACCCAGTACTTC. This sequence encodes CASTTDLIETQYF.

The rearrangement uses TRBV30 and TRBJ2-5; D gene uncertain. The V end was cut by 4 bases, the J end by 5 bases, with 11 bases between. The CDR3 spans 12 residues. Germline lookup yields CDR1 GTSNPN and CDR2 SVGIG (reference sequence). CDR3 in amino acids: CAWISQAETQYF. The DNA of the CDR3 is TGTGCCTGGATCAGTCAGGCTGAGACCCAGTACTTC.

The chain joins TRBV15 to TRBJ2-7; 7 bases map to TRBD2. The J call may be mistaken, given a closer DNA end match to TRBJ2-5. The CDR3 contains 13 residues. Germline assignment: CDR1 LNHNV and CDR2 YYDKDF (reference sequence). The DNA for the CDR3 is TGTGCCACCAGCAGAGTGGGGGGGACGACCCAGTACTTC. This sequence encodes CATSRVGGTTQYF.

V is TRBV4-1 and J is TRBJ2-5, with D perhaps given as TRBD1 or TRBD2 (6 bases each). Germline V lookup: CDR1 MGHRA, CDR2 YSYEKL. The germline V and J ends were trimmed by 4 bases and 5 bases, with 20 bases remaining between them. The CDR3 spans 16 residues. CDR3 DNA sequence: TGCGCCAGCAGCCCGCGGGTGGGGGCGGGGTTGGAGACCCAGTACTTC. Protein: CASSPRVGAGLETQYF.

This chain connects TRBV13 to TRBJ1-1, with 10 bases fitting TRBD1. The CDR3 runs to 15 residues. J was trimmed by 7 bases and V by 3 bases; bases with no gene match: 8. Germline loops: CDR1 PRHDT, CDR2 FYEKMQ (reference sequence). The CDR3 here is CASSLPGQGIGEAFF. In nucleotides, the CDR3 is TGTGCCAGCAGCTTGCCGGGACAGGGGATCGGTGAAGCTTTCTTT.

V and J are TRBV18 and TRBJ2-5, with TRBD1 matching 8 bases. CDR1 is KGHSH, CDR2 LQKENI, per germline. This CDR3 has 15 amino acids. Trimming at V came to 5 bases and at J to 5 bases, leaving 10 bases not matched to a gene. CDR3 nucleotides: TGTGCCAGCTCATCAAGGACAGGGTCAACTGAGACCCAGTACTTC. Translation gives CASSSRTGSTETQYF.